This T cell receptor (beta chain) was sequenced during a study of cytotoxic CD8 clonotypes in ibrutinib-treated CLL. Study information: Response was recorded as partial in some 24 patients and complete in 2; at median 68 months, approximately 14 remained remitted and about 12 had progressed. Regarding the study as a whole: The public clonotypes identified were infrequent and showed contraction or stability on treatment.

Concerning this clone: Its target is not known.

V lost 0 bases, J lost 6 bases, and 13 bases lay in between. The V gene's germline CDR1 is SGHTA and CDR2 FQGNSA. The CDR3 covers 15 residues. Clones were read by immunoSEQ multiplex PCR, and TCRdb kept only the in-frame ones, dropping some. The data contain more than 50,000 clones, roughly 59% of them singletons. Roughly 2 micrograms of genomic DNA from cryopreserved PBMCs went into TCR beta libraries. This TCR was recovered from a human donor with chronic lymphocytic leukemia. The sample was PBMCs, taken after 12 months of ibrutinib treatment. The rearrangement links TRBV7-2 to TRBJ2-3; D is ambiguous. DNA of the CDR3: TGTGCCAGCAGCTTAGCGCGTCTAGTTGGGGATACGCAGTATTTT. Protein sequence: CASSLARLVGDTQYF.